Listed below are T cell receptor beta chains from one sample, sequenced in a study of blood T cell repertoires in COVID-19. Assay used: immunoSEQ multiplex PCR; TCRdb lists only in-frame clones, some missing. The repertoire holds approximately 350,000 clones, with around 89% as singletons. Material for sequencing was peripheral blood. All receptors come from a man aged 40-49 years with acute or convalescent COVID-19. Both conserved end residues are part of each CDR3. The D gene is left open where the match is weak. Expanded clones get a size class; other rows say once, few or many, or leave the size out.

clone_size | j_call | d_call | v_call | cdr3_aa | cdr3_nt
. | TRBJ1-2 | . | TRBV5-4 | CASFRGERNYGYTF | TGTGCCAGCTTCCGCGGTGAACGAAACTATGGCTACACCTTC
many | TRBJ2-7 | TRBD1 | TRBV9 | CASSEGAGVYEQYF | TGTGCCAGCAGCGAGGGGGCAGGAGTATACGAGCAGTACTTC
. | TRBJ2-7 | . | TRBV12-5 | CASGWQGPSDEQYF | TGTGCTAGTGGCTGGCAGGGTCCCAGCGACGAGCAGTACTTC
few | TRBJ2-7 | TRBD2 | TRBV5-1 | CASRWGQRTSGRAGEQYF | TGCGCCAGCAGGTGGGGTCAACGGACTAGCGGGAGGGCGGGCGAGCAGTACTTC
. | TRBJ2-7 | TRBD2 | TRBV6-2/TRBV6-3 | CASSYLIAGHNEQYF | TGTGCCAGCAGTTACTTGATAGCGGGACATAACGAGCAGTACTTC
. | TRBJ2-5 | TRBD2 | TRBV2 | CASRGLAGGQETQYF | TGTGCCAGCAGGGGACTAGCGGGGGGGCAAGAGACCCAGTACTTC
. | TRBJ1-5 | . | TRBV9 | CASSVDSGNQPQHF | TGTGCCAGCAGCGTGGACAGCGGCAATCAGCCCCAGCATTTT
. | TRBJ1-5 | . | TRBV23-1 | CASSQSSQTSGNQPQHF | TGCGCCAGCAGTCAATCGTCACAGACCTCGGGCAATCAGCCCCAGCATTTT
. | TRBJ2-2 | TRBD1 | TRBV20-1 | CSASDAGGSTGELFF | TGCAGTGCTAGTGATGCAGGGGGTAGCACCGGGGAGCTGTTTTTT
. | TRBJ2-1 | TRBD1 | TRBV14 | CASNPRDRGYNEQFF | TGTGCCAGCAACCCCAGGGACAGGGGGTACAATGAGCAGTTCTTC
. | TRBJ2-3 | . | TRBV19 | CASSISPSGSDTQYF | TGTGCCAGTAGTATAAGCCCCAGCGGGTCAGATACGCAGTATTTT
. | TRBJ2-7 | . | TRBV7-3 | CASSLGYGRDYEQYF | TGTGCCAGCAGCTTAGGATACGGCAGGGACTACGAGCAGTACTTC
once | TRBJ2-5 | TRBD2 | TRBV25-1 | CASSSPGGKETQYF | TGTGCCAGCAGTTCCCCGGGAGGGAAAGAGACCCAGTACTTC
. | TRBJ2-2 | . | TRBV11-1 | CASSLVGGTGELFF | TGTGCCAGCAGCTTAGTGGGGGGCACCGGGGAGCTGTTTTTT
. | TRBJ1-3 | TRBD1 | TRBV2 | CASSADRESGNTIYF | TGTGCCAGCAGTGCAGACAGGGAGTCGGGAAACACCATATATTTT
. | TRBJ1-1 | . | TRBV3-1/TRBV3-2 | CASSQGADTEAFF | TGTGCCAGCAGCCAGGGGGCTGACACTGAAGCTTTCTTT
. | TRBJ2-7 | TRBD2 | TRBV4-1 | CASSQVAGQGGYF | TGCGCCAGCAGCCAAGTAGCGGGGCAAGGGGGGTACTTC
. | TRBJ2-2 | TRBD2 | TRBV9 | CASSGTGTSGSAGELFF | TGTGCCAGCAGCGGAACCGGGACTAGCGGGTCTGCCGGGGAGCTGTTTTTT
once | TRBJ1-5 | . | TRBV28 | CASRFQGSQPQHF | TGTGCCAGCAGGTTTCAGGGGAGTCAGCCCCAGCATTTT
. | TRBJ1-4 | . | TRBV5-1 | CARDFGAKLFF | TGCGCCAGGGACTTTGGTGCAAAACTGTTTTTT
. | TRBJ1-1 | TRBD1 | TRBV10-3 | CAIRREIGTGVNTEAFF | TGTGCCATCAGAAGGGAGATAGGGACAGGGGTGAACACTGAAGCTTTCTTT
. | TRBJ1-5 | TRBD1 | TRBV6-1 | CASSETGDYQPQHF | TGTGCCAGCAGTGAAACAGGGGATTATCAGCCCCAGCATTTT
. | TRBJ2-1 | . | TRBV28 | CASSLTDRDNEQFF | TGTGCCAGCAGTTTAACGGACAGAGACAATGAGCAGTTCTTC
once | TRBJ1-2 | TRBD1 | TRBV18 | CASSHPRGLGLSYGYTF | TGTGCCAGCTCACATCCCAGGGGGCTGGGACTCAGCTATGGCTACACCTTC
. | TRBJ1-4 | . | TRBV15 | CATSRATATNEKLFF | TGTGCCACCAGCAGAGCGACAGCAACTAATGAAAAACTGTTTTTT
. | TRBJ2-3 | TRBD2 | TRBV5-4 | CASSFGAGGRDTQYF | TGTGCCAGCAGCTTTGGGGCGGGGGGCCGGGATACGCAGTATTTT
. | TRBJ1-6 | TRBD1 | TRBV10-3 | CAISVQGTNSPLHF | TGTGCCATCAGTGTACAGGGGACTAATTCACCCCTCCACTTT
once | TRBJ1-5 | . | TRBV27 | CASSRAWNQPQHF | TGTGCCAGCAGTCGAGCCTGGAATCAGCCCCAGCATTTT
. | TRBJ1-3 | . | TRBV29-1 | CSVEAGAVGNTIYF | TGCAGCGTTGAGGCGGGCGCGGTTGGAAACACCATATATTTT
once | TRBJ2-3 | TRBD1 | TRBV4-1 | CASSQVQGATDTQYF | TGCGCCAGCAGCCAAGTTCAGGGGGCTACAGATACGCAGTATTTT
once | TRBJ1-3 | . | TRBV10-3 | CAISESGGPGNTIYF | TGTGCCATCAGTGAGTCGGGAGGGCCCGGAAACACCATATATTTT
. | TRBJ2-2 | . | TRBV12-3/TRBV12-4 | CASSSTNTGELFF | TGTGCCAGCAGTTCAACGAACACCGGGGAGCTGTTTTTT
. | TRBJ1-2 | . | TRBV19 | CASSTVAGPEGYGYTF | TGTGCCAGTAGTACAGTCGCGGGACCAGAAGGCTATGGCTACACCTTC
. | TRBJ2-7 | TRBD1 | TRBV5-1 | CASSPNPGQGYYEQYF | TGCGCCAGCAGCCCTAATCCGGGACAGGGTTACTACGAGCAGTACTTC